What follows is one T cell receptor beta chain and its context. The data are from a study of blood T cell repertoires in COVID-19. The CDR3 consists of 12 residues. In germline, CDR1 is ENHRY, CDR2 SYGVKD. Trimming pared 3 bases from V and 8 bases from J, leaving 10 bases between. Authors' analysis steps: By means of reference gene primer amplification, nucleated cell counts were estimated. Clones were read by immunoSEQ multiplex PCR, and TCRdb kept only the in-frame ones, dropping some. That table is the source of V, J and clone size, and D and trimming were worked out from the DNA. The repertoire holds some 70,000 clones, with over 60% as singletons.

The clonotype was recovered from a man aged 60 to 69 with COVID-19, enrolled during active disease. The chain uses TRBV10-3 and TRBJ1-2; D unclear. Material for sequencing was peripheral blood. The CDR3 is CAISDPRSGYTF. Here the CDR3 DNA reads TGTGCCATCAGTGACCCTAGGTCGGGCTACACCTTC.